The clone carrying this T cell receptor (beta chain) has only a few counts. Its antigen is not identified. The data stem from a study of T-cell memory formation after mild COVID-19. Study-level findings and limits: CD4+ contracting clones were found mainly in CM and EM, and CD8+ ones in EMRA. That cross-reactive memory joined was suggested by some responding clones appearing in pre-infection memory. A second wave expanding day 15 to 37 was CD4+-biased; contracting clones were balanced.

The 5'RACE method, run with constant-segment primers, produced TCR alpha and TCR beta cDNA libraries (carrying sample barcodes and UMIs). One entry per CDR3 protein, called by TCRdb with MiXCR from the 5' RACE reads. The repertoire consists of 400,000 or so distinct CDR3 sequences, with 20% occurring once and the leading ten covering approximately 8.4%. The CDR3 is 15 amino acids. From germline, CDR1 is SGHVS and CDR2 FNYEAQ. Trimming took 5 bases from V and 9 from J; bases not matched to a gene: 6. The chain couples TRBV7-6 to TRBJ2-1, with 14 nucleotides matching TRBD2. The TCR originated in an adult woman who had mild COVID-19 (a few samples of this study predate the infection). Cell type and time point are not known. Sequencing used PBMCs or a T cell subset sorted from them (not recorded which). Here the CDR3 reads CASSRGLAGVSEQFF. The DNA of the CDR3 is TGTGCCAGCAGCCGGGGACTAGCGGGAGTGAGTGAGCAGTTCTTC.